This T cell receptor beta chain appears in the sequencing data of a study of T-cell reconstitution after alpha-beta-depleted transplantation in children. Preparation of the TCRbeta library was carried out with unique molecular identifiers. Via MiXCR, TCRdb re-called the PCR reads, giving one row per CDR3 protein. The sample records 230,000 or so distinct CDR3 sequences, 7.5% to 10% being singletons. This clonotype was counted ten times or more. The source material was PBMCs from the stem cell graft donor, sampled from the stem cell graft. This clonotype originated in a human donor who donated a stem cell graft to a child with SCID.

As DNA, the CDR3 is TGTGCCAGCAGTTATAACAGGGAACGCGGCCCAGATACGCAGTATTTT. As protein: CASSYNRERGPDTQYF. This rearrangement joins TRBV6-2 or TRBV6-3 to TRBJ2-3; maybe TRBD1 (6 bases). The V gene's germline CDR1 is MNHEY and CDR2 SVGEGT. The CDR3 has 16 residues. V lost 3 bases and J 4 bases, leaving 17 bases between the germline ends.